The 21 T cell receptor beta chains reported below all come from one sample, sequenced in a study of blood T cells in healthy people across ages. The authors ran a second PCR of about 6 to 11 cycles using a sample-barcoded 5' primer and a J-beta primer mix. MiXCR, run by TCRdb on the 5' RACE reads, gives a single entry per CDR3 protein. The profile shows about 1.6 million distinct CDR3 sequences, roughly 30% of them singletons. Sequenced: blood. These receptors were taken from a woman between 25 and 40 years old in good health.

The rearrangement joins TRBV6-5 to TRBJ2-7, with D perhaps assigned TRBD1 or TRBD2 (5 bases each). The germline V and J ends were trimmed by 6 bases and 5 bases, with 14 bases remaining between them. The CDR3 is 13 residues long. Germline CDR1 MNHEY, CDR2 SVGAGI. The CDR3 region has the DNA TGTGCCAGCAGCTCGGGGCAGCGAAACGAGCAGTACTTC. Translation gives CASSSGQRNEQYF.

The rearrangement links TRBV18 to TRBJ2-3; possible D gene TRBD1, 6 bases. Germline V CDR1 and CDR2: KGHSH, LQKENI. Trimming pared 0 bases from V and 5 bases from J, leaving 15 bases between. The CDR3 runs to 16 residues. The CDR3 DNA follows: TGTGCCAGCTCACCACCGAGCCAGGGGACCGGAGATACGCAGTATTTT. It translates to CASSPPSQGTGDTQYF.

On this clonotype itself: The junction does not match germline at one end; this may be a read error. The V and J genes are TRBV20-1 and TRBJ1-5, with D hard to call. The CDR3 length is 15 residues. Germline V CDR1 and CDR2: DFQATT, SNEGSKA (reference sequence). The CDR3 sequence: CSAVQKVDSNRPQHF. The CDR3 coding sequence is TGCAGTGCCGTGCAGAAAGTCGATAGCAATCGGCCCCAGCATTTT.

The chain couples TRBV20-1 to TRBJ2-1; D might be TRBD1 or TRBD2, each matching 5 bases. The length of the CDR3 is 11 residues. Germline-derived CDR1 and CDR2 are DFQATT and SNEGSKA (reference sequence). V was shortened by 3 bases and J by 15 bases, with 15 bases between the two germline ends. CDR3 residues: CSASGTPIRFF. CDR3 in DNA: TGCAGTGCTAGTGGGACCCCCATTCGGTTCTTC.

The V gene is TRBV20-1, the J gene TRBJ2-1, with 12 bases fitting TRBD1. The CDR3 is 14 residues long. The V gene's germline CDR1 is DFQATT and CDR2 SNEGSKA (reference sequence). V lost 5 bases and J lost 8; bases outside the gene matches: 7. The CDR3 coding sequence is TGCAGTGCTCTGGGACAGGGGGCGGCGGATGAGCAGTTCTTC. It yields the protein CSALGQGAADEQFF.

The V gene is TRBV20-1, the J gene TRBJ1-2; D may be TRBD1 (6 bases). The germline V gene encodes CDR1 DFQATT and CDR2 SNEGSKA (reference sequence). V was pared by 6 bases and J by 3 bases, with 14 bases between. The CDR3 extends over 13 amino acids. The CDR3 DNA reads TGCAGTGCCAAAACAGGGTGGGACTATGGCTACACCTTC. It translates to CSAKTGWDYGYTF.

The chain couples TRBV2 to TRBJ1-1, with a possible D match to TRBD1 (5 bases). Between the trimmed V and J ends, which lost 6 bases and 11 bases, there was a span of 13 bases. The CDR3 length is 11 residues. Germline V gene lookup returns CDR1 SNHLY and CDR2 FYNNEI. The CDR3 nucleotides are TGTGCCAGCAGAGAGGACAATAGGGCTTTCTTT. This gives the protein CASREDNRAFF.

This clonotype has only a few counts. The chain employs TRBV27 and TRBJ2-1; TRBD2 might be the D (6 bases). The CDR3 extends over 15 amino acids. Germline CDR1 and CDR2: MNHEY and SMNVEV (reference sequence). V was pared by 5 bases and J by 3 bases, with 14 bases between. This CDR3 reads CASSPSGGYYNEQFF. DNA for the CDR3: TGTGCCAGCAGTCCCTCCGGGGGATACTACAATGAGCAGTTCTTC.

This clonotype was seen ten or more times. The rearrangement links TRBV20-1 to TRBJ2-5; 12 bases line up with TRBD2. V lost 7 bases and J lost 3; bases outside the gene matches: 0. Looked up from germline, CDR1 is DFQATT and CDR2 is SNEGSKA (reference sequence). The CDR3 consists of 12 residues. This CDR3 is CSGTSGKETQYF. The DNA for the CDR3 is TGCAGTGGGACTAGCGGGAAAGAGACCCAGTACTTC.

V usage is TRBV20-1 and J usage is TRBJ2-5, with 8 bases that match TRBD2. The CDR3 consists of 14 residues. Germline assignment: CDR1 DFQATT and CDR2 SNEGSKA (reference sequence). J lost 11 bases, V lost 6 bases, and 17 bases had no gene match. CDR3 nucleotide sequence: TGCAGTGCACCCTTAGCGGGGCTGCTCGGGGGGCAGTACTTC. It yields the protein CSAPLAGLLGGQYF.

CDR3 region: CASSQDVSIYNEQFF. CDR3 DNA sequence: TGTGCCAGCAGCCAAGATGTTTCGATTTACAATGAGCAGTTCTTC. The V call is TRBV3-1, the J call TRBJ2-1; no clear D. The CDR3 length is 15 residues. V lost 0 bases, J lost 4 bases, and 10 bases lay in between. Germline V gene data show CDR1 as LGHDT and CDR2 as YNNKEL (reference sequence).

This sequence joins TRBV3-1 and TRBJ2-1; 8 bases line up with TRBD2. Trimming cost V 4 bases and J 0 bases; bases outside gene matches: 5. The CDR3 runs to 16 residues. Germline V gene lookup returns CDR1 LGHDT and CDR2 YNNKEL (reference sequence). The CDR3 DNA follows: TGTGCCAGCAGCCGAACTAGCGGCCACTCCTACAATGAGCAGTTCTTC. Translating gives CASSRTSGHSYNEQFF.

The V call is TRBV7-9, the J call TRBJ1-4; D is unresolved. CDR3 length: 13 amino acids. Trimming removed 4 bases from V and 8 bases from J, with 11 bases in between. Germline CDR1 is SEHNR and CDR2 is FQNEAQ (reference sequence). CDR3 in amino acids: CASSSNFKEKLFF. DNA for the CDR3: TGTGCCAGCAGCTCTAACTTCAAAGAAAAACTGTTTTTT.

As regards this clonotype: An end of the junction does not agree with germline; a read error may underlie this. The rearrangement links TRBV2 to TRBJ2-6, with D unclear. The germline CDR1 and CDR2 sequences are SNHLY and FYNNEI. The CDR3 has 15 amino acids. CDR3 nucleotide sequence: TGTGCCAGCAGTGACCTCCTCTCTAGGGCCAACGTCCTGACTTTC. This translates into CASSDLLSRANVLTF.

This clonotype was seen a handful of times. The chain joins TRBV28 to TRBJ2-1; TRBD2 agrees at 9 bases. This CDR3 contains 11 residues. Looked up from germline, CDR1 is MDHEN and CDR2 is SYDVKM. V was pared by 4 bases and J by 14 bases, with 3 bases of the junction left unmatched. CDR3 protein: CASSSASGKFF. CDR3 nucleotide sequence: TGTGCCAGCAGTTCCGCTAGCGGGAAGTTCTTC.

This clonotype has more than one count but fewer than ten. The J gene is TRBJ2-1, the V gene TRBV7-7; no clear D. V gave up 3 bases and J gave up 8 bases, with 11 bases separating them. CDR1 and CDR2 (germline): SSHAT, FNYEAQ (reference sequence). The CDR3 sequence is 13 residues long. Here the CDR3 reads CASSLDGGDEQFF. The CDR3 nucleotides are TGTGCCAGCAGCTTGGACGGTGGCGATGAGCAGTTCTTC.

The V call is TRBV6-1, the J call TRBJ2-7; TRBD2 agrees at 12 bases. The V gene's germline CDR1 is MNHNS and CDR2 SASEGT. This CDR3 has 15 residues. V lost 8 bases to trimming and J lost 3 bases; unmatched junction nucleotides: 8. CDR3 bases: TGTGCCAGCTACCCGGGACTAGCGGGCGACTACGAGCAGTACTTC. As protein: CASYPGLAGDYEQYF.

This chain connects TRBV6-6 to TRBJ1-2; D remains unclear. This CDR3 region has 11 residues. Germline loops: CDR1 MNHNY, CDR2 SVGAGI (reference sequence). The V end was cut by 4 bases, the J end by 12 bases, with 12 bases between. The CDR3 spells CASSFVRGHTF. In nucleotides, the CDR3 is TGTGCCAGCAGTTTCGTTCGCGGCCACACCTTC.

V and J are TRBV10-2 and TRBJ1-5, with D unclear. Germline CDR1 reads WSHSY; CDR2 reads SAAADI. V gave up 5 bases and J gave up 1 base, with 12 bases separating them. The CDR3 is 15 residues long. CDR3 sequence reads: CASSPDMGSNQPQHF. The DNA of the CDR3 is TGCGCCAGCAGTCCTGACATGGGCAGCAATCAGCCCCAGCATTTT.

The chain is built from TRBV6-1 and TRBJ2-1; no firm D call. The CDR3 covers 14 residues. V lost 6 bases, J lost 7 bases, and 16 bases lay in between. In germline, CDR1 is MNHNS, CDR2 SASEGT. The CDR3 bases are TGTGCCAGCAGAGTTAGCAACCTGGGGAATGAGCAGTTCTTC. Translating it yields CASRVSNLGNEQFF.

On this clonotype itself: One end of the junction varies from germline; a read error may be responsible. V usage is TRBV16 and J usage is TRBJ2-6; the D gene is possibly TRBD1 (5 bases). The germline CDR1 and CDR2 sequences are KGHSY and FQNENV. The CDR3 is made up of 16 amino acids. CDR3 bases: TGTGCCAGCAGCCCCCGGGCCACCTCTGGGGCCAACATCCTGACTTTC. This encodes CASSPRATSGANILTF.